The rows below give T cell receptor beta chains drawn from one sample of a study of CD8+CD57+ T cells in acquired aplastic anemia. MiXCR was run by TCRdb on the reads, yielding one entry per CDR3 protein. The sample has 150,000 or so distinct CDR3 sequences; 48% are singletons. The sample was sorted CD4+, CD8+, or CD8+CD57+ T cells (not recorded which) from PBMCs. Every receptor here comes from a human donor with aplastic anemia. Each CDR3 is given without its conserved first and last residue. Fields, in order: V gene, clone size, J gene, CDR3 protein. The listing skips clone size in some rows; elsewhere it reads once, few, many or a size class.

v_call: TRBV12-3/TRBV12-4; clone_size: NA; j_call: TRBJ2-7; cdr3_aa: ASSLGGSWEQY
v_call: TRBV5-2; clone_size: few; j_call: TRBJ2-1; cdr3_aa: ASNLFGTSGISYNEQF
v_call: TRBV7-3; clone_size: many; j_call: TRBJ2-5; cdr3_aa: ASSLEGGAGETQY
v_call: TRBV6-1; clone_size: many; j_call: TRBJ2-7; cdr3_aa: ASSPDRAGIIYEQY
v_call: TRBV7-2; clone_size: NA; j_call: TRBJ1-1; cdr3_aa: ASSPRPDNTEAF
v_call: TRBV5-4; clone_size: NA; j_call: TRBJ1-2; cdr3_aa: ASSDRQIYGYT
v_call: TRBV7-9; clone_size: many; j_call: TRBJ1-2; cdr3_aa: ASSSDYGYT
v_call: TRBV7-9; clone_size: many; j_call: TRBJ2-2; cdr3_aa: ASSLDSGELF
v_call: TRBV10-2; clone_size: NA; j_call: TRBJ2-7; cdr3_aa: ASSRDQSYEQY
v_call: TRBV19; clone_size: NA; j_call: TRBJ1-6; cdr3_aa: ATRTESNSPLH